These 23 T cell receptor beta chains originate from one sample sequenced in a study of shared clonotypes between healthy human individuals. Here immunoSEQ multiplex PCR was the method, and the copy in TCRdb shows in-frame clones only, minus some. The repertoire includes around 430,000 clones, around 75% of them detected once, and over 10% sits in the top ten. The sequencing sample was made of PBMCs. These receptor sequences come from a woman aged 40 to 49 in good health. Some clones in this sample may be carry-over from other donors' samples.

The chain combines TRBV7-8 with TRBJ2-7; no reliable D call. Germline assignment: CDR1 SGHVS and CDR2 FQNEAQ. V lost 1 base, J lost 0 bases, and 7 bases lay in between. This CDR3 is 14 amino acids long. The CDR3 DNA reads TGTGCCAGCAGCTTAGAACGGAACTCCTACGAGCAGTACTTC. Encoded protein: CASSLERNSYEQYF.

The J gene is TRBJ2-1, the V gene TRBV19; 7 nucleotides match TRBD2. The CDR3 covers 13 residues. Germline V lookup: CDR1 LNHDA, CDR2 SQIVND (reference sequence). V shed 3 bases, J shed 6 bases, and the junction held 2 bases outside the gene matches. The CDR3 region is CASSMGGINEQFF. The CDR3 DNA follows: TGTGCCAGTAGTATGGGGGGGATCAATGAGCAGTTCTTC. Full variable domain (remainder filled in from reference TRBV19 and TRBJ2-1): DGGITQSPKYLFRKEGQNVTLSCEQNLNHDAMYWYRQDPGQGLRLIYYSQIVNDFQKGDIAEGYSVSREKKESFPLTVTSAQKNPTAFYLCASSMGGINEQFFGPGTRLTVL.

The rearrangement links TRBV4-1 to TRBJ1-1; weak D call: TRBD1 (5 bases). From germline, CDR1 is MGHRA and CDR2 YSYEKL. V gave up 2 bases and J gave up 1 base, with 14 bases separating them. This CDR3 region has 16 residues. CDR3 amino acids: CASSQTWTTENTEAFF. CDR3 DNA sequence: TGCGCCAGCAGCCAAACTTGGACAACAGAGAACACTGAAGCTTTCTTT.

The chain recombines TRBV28 with TRBJ2-7; TRBD2 matches at 10 bases. The germline V gene has CDR1 MDHEN and CDR2 SYDVKM. V lost 7 bases, J lost 1 base, and 7 bases stayed unmatched. The length of the CDR3 is 15 residues. CDR3 in amino acids: CASKPGLAPSYEQYF. CDR3 bases: TGTGCCAGCAAACCGGGACTAGCGCCTTCCTACGAGCAGTACTTC.

This clone has a handful of counts. The chain is built from TRBV25-1 and TRBJ1-5; TRBD1 aligns across 9 bases. The CDR3 sequence is 17 residues long. V trimming: 1 base; J trimming: 6 bases; junction bases outside the gene matches: 10. Germline values: CDR1 MGHDK, CDR2 SYGVNS. The CDR3 sequence is CASSELGGQGWGQPQHF. The CDR3 DNA reads TGTGCCAGCAGTGAATTAGGGGGACAGGGTTGGGGTCAGCCCCAGCATTTT.

The chain joins TRBV30 to TRBJ1-5; no firm D call. The V gene lost 2 bases and the J gene lost 7 bases, with 12 bases spanning the gap. Looked up from germline, CDR1 is GTSNPN and CDR2 is SVGIG (reference sequence). The CDR3 extends over 13 amino acids. The CDR3 nucleotides read TGTGCCTGGAGTATAAGGGCGGGGCAGCCCCAGCATTTT. This codes for CAWSIRAGQPQHF.

Written as DNA, the CDR3 is TGTGCCAGCAGTGCGTCATACTCCGAGCAGTACTTC. Residues: CASSASYSEQYF. The chain combines TRBV25-1 with TRBJ2-7; D is uncertain. CDR3 length equals 12 residues. V was shortened by 4 bases and J by 6 bases, with 10 bases between the two germline ends. CDR1 and CDR2 (germline): MGHDK, SYGVNS.

CDR3 coding DNA: TGTGCCAGCAGCCAAGATTGGCTAGCGGGGGACAATGAGCAGTTCTTC. It translates to CASSQDWLAGDNEQFF. The chain links TRBV4-2 to TRBJ2-1; the match to TRBD2 covers 10 bases. V was pared by 0 bases and J by 5 bases, with 4 bases of the junction left unmatched. This CDR3 contains 16 residues. From germline, CDR1 is LGHNA and CDR2 YNFKEQ.

This clone came up once. The chain is built from TRBV5-1 and TRBJ1-2; tentatively, D is TRBD1 (5 bases). The CDR3 runs to 14 residues. V lost 8 bases and J lost 5, with 19 bases in between. Germline V gene lookup returns CDR1 SGHRS and CDR2 YFSETQ. The CDR3 coding sequence is TGCGCCAGTGCCCAGATGGGTCAGGGTTATGGCTACACCTTC. Its translation is CASAQMGQGYGYTF.

The rearrangement joins TRBV10-1 to TRBJ2-1; TRBD2 matches at 9 bases. The V segment lost 4 bases and the J segment 9 bases; nucleotides outside the gene matches: 4. The length of the CDR3 is 13 residues. The germline gives CDR1 WNHNN, CDR2 SYGVQD (reference sequence). CDR3 sequence: CASSAVREGEQFF. Here the CDR3 DNA reads TGCGCCAGCAGTGCTGTGCGGGAGGGTGAGCAGTTCTTC.

The genes are TRBV28 and TRBJ2-6, with D possibly being TRBD1 (6 bases). Germline V lookup: CDR1 MDHEN, CDR2 SYDVKM. The CDR3 sequence is 17 residues long. V lost 0 bases to trimming and J lost 0 bases, with 9 bases between them. The CDR3 loop is CASSLWGHTSGANVLTF. In DNA form, the CDR3 reads TGTGCCAGCAGTTTATGGGGACATACCTCTGGGGCCAACGTCCTGACTTTC. Combining the CDR3 with reference TRBV28 and TRBJ2-6 gives the whole variable domain DVKVTQSSRYLVKRTGEKVFLECVQDMDHENMFWYRQDPGLGLRLIYFSYDVKMKEKGDIPEGYSVSREKKERFSLILESASTNQTSMYLCASSLWGHTSGANVLTFGAGSRLTVL.

The chain joins TRBV4-2 to TRBJ2-1; 11 bases align to TRBD2. The CDR3 covers 18 residues. V lost 0 bases to trimming and J lost 6 bases; unmatched junction nucleotides: 10. In germline, CDR1 is LGHNA, CDR2 YNFKEQ. In nucleotides, the CDR3 is TGTGCCAGCAGCCAAGACGTGCAGACTAGCGGGATGGGCAATGAGCAGTTCTTC. Residues: CASSQDVQTSGMGNEQFF.

V is TRBV28 and J is TRBJ2-1; no firm D call. Looked up from germline, CDR1 is MDHEN and CDR2 is SYDVKM. The length of the CDR3 is 11 residues. V was pared by 1 base and J by 10 bases, with 5 bases between. The CDR3 reads CASSLLYEQFF. DNA of the CDR3: TGTGCCAGCAGTTTATTGTACGAGCAGTTCTTC. Drawing the rest from reference TRBV28 and TRBJ2-1, the complete variable domain is DVKVTQSSRYLVKRTGEKVFLECVQDMDHENMFWYRQDPGLGLRLIYFSYDVKMKEKGDIPEGYSVSREKKERFSLILESASTNQTSMYLCASSLLYEQFFGPGTRLTVL.

This clone was counted once. This rearrangement joins TRBV9 to TRBJ1-4; perhaps TRBD1 as D (5 bases). Germline CDR1 is SGDLS and CDR2 is YYNGEE. The germline V and J ends were trimmed by 4 bases and 8 bases, with 18 bases remaining between them. The CDR3 totals 15 residues. CDR3 protein: CASSPIDRMGEKLFF. CDR3 coding DNA: TGTGCCAGCAGCCCCATAGACAGAATGGGGGAAAAACTGTTTTTT.

This chain joins TRBV6-1 and TRBJ2-1, with D tentatively TRBD1 (5 bases). Between the trimmed V and J ends, which lost 8 bases and 11 bases, there was a span of 13 bases. Looked up from germline, CDR1 is MNHNS and CDR2 is SASEGT. The CDR3 extends over 11 amino acids. This chain's CDR3 is CASYRQPQQFF. The DNA for the CDR3 is TGTGCCAGCTACCGACAGCCACAGCAGTTCTTC.

This clone was picked up one time. The chain recombines TRBV7-3 with TRBJ2-1; TRBD2 matches 9 bases. V shed 1 base, J shed 7 bases, and the junction held 5 bases outside the gene matches. Germline CDR1 is SGHTA and CDR2 is FQGTGA. This CDR3 is 15 amino acids long. The CDR3 DNA follows: TGTGCCAGCAGCTTAAGCCAGGGACTAGCTAATGAGCAGTTCTTC. Its translation: CASSLSQGLANEQFF.

The J gene is TRBJ2-4, the V gene TRBV19; tentatively, D is TRBD2 (6 bases). The CDR3 runs to 17 residues. Trimming stripped 3 bases from V and 2 bases from J, with 17 bases between. Germline-derived CDR1 and CDR2 are LNHDA and SQIVND (reference sequence). This CDR3 reads CASSIPRGEASKNIQYF. The DNA for the CDR3 is TGTGCCAGTAGTATTCCCCGCGGGGAGGCGTCCAAAAACATTCAGTACTTC. Looking up the rest from reference TRBV19 and TRBJ2-4 gives the full variable domain: DGGITQSPKYLFRKEGQNVTLSCEQNLNHDAMYWYRQDPGQGLRLIYYSQIVNDFQKGDIAEGYSVSREKKESFPLTVTSAQKNPTAFYLCASSIPRGEASKNIQYFGAGTRLSVL.

The V and J genes are TRBV28 and TRBJ2-1; D is uncertain. The V gene's germline CDR1 is MDHEN and CDR2 SYDVKM. Trimming cost V 6 bases and J 0 bases, with 9 bases left between them. The CDR3 is 14 amino acids. The CDR3 region is CASSEQISYNEQFF. The CDR3 DNA is TGTGCCAGCAGCGAGCAGATCTCCTACAATGAGCAGTTCTTC.

The rearrangement links TRBV30 to TRBJ2-2, with 7 bases lining up with TRBD1. In germline, CDR1 is GTSNPN, CDR2 SVGIG (reference sequence). V lost 1 base to trimming and J lost 6 bases; unmatched junction nucleotides: 5. The CDR3 is 14 amino acids. The CDR3 spells CAWSARTGAGELFF. In nucleotides, the CDR3 is TGTGCCTGGAGTGCCCGGACAGGCGCCGGGGAGCTGTTTTTT. The full variable domain, in which reference TRBV30 and TRBJ2-2 provide the parts outside the CDR3, is SQTIHQWPATLVQPVGSPLSLECTVEGTSNPNLYWYRQAAGRGLQLLFYSVGIGQISSEVPQNLSASRPQDRQFILSSKKLLLSDSGFYLCAWSARTGAGELFFGEGSRLTVL.

This clone was recorded a few times. The chain carries TRBV5-1 and TRBJ1-2; the D is unclear. CDR1 is SGHRS, CDR2 YFSETQ, per germline. The CDR3 runs to 15 residues. With 0 bases removed from V and 3 bases from J, the gap between germline ends came to 12 bases. The CDR3 bases are TGCGCCAGCAGCTTGGTTGAAGACGGCGACTATGGCTACACCTTC. It encodes CASSLVEDGDYGYTF. Full variable domain (rest looked up from reference TRBV5-1 and TRBJ1-2): KAGVTQTPRYLIKTRGQQVTLSCSPISGHRSVSWYQQTPGQGLQFLFEYFSETQRNKGNFPGRFSGRQFSNSRSEMNVSTLELGDSALYLCASSLVEDGDYGYTFGSGTRLTVV.

V usage is TRBV7-3 and J usage is TRBJ2-1; possibly TRBD2 for D (6 bases). Germline V lookup: CDR1 SGHTA, CDR2 FQGTGA. There are 14 residues in the CDR3. The ends were cut back, 5 bases at V and 5 bases at J, with 13 bases in the middle. CDR3 protein: CASSPQAGNNEQFF. In DNA, the CDR3 is TGTGCCAGCAGCCCCCAGGCGGGAAACAATGAGCAGTTCTTC.

The J gene is TRBJ2-7, the V gene TRBV7-2; no reliable D call. Germline CDR1 and CDR2: SGHTA and FQGNSA. This CDR3 has 17 residues. V shed 5 bases and J shed 3 bases, with 23 bases lying between them. Here the CDR3 reads CASSGGLAKAWDYEQYF. CDR3 nucleotide sequence: TGTGCCAGCAGCGGTGGGTTAGCCAAGGCATGGGACTACGAGCAGTACTTC. Together with reference TRBV7-2 and TRBJ2-7, the CDR3 gives the full variable domain: GAGVSQSPSNKVTEKGKDVELRCDPISGHTALYWYRQSLGQGLEFLIYFQGNSAPDKSGLPSDRFSAERTGGSVSTLTIQRTQQEDSAVYLCASSGGLAKAWDYEQYFGPGTRLTVT.

The rearrangement uses TRBV7-3 and TRBJ2-7, with 14 nucleotides matching TRBD2. The CDR3 is 15 amino acids. Germline values: CDR1 SGHTA, CDR2 FQGTGA. V shed 4 bases, J shed 3 bases, and the junction held 2 bases outside the gene matches. The CDR3 region has the DNA TGTGCCAGCAGCTCAGGGACTAGCGGGGGCTACGAGCAGTACTTC. This translates into CASSSGTSGGYEQYF.